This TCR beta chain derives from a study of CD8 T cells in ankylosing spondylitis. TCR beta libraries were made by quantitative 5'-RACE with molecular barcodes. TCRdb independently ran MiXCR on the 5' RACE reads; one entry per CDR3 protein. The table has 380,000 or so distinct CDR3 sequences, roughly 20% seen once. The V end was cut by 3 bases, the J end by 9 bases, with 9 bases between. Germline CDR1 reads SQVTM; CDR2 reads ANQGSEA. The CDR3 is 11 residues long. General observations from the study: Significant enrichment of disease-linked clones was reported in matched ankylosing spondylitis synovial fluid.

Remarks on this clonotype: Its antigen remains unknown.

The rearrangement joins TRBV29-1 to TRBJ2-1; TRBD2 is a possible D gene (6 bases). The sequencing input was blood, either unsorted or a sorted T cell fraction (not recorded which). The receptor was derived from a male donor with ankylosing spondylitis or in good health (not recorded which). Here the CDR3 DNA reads TGCAGCGTTGAGGGGGGTGGTGAGCAGTTCTTC. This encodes CSVEGGGEQFF.